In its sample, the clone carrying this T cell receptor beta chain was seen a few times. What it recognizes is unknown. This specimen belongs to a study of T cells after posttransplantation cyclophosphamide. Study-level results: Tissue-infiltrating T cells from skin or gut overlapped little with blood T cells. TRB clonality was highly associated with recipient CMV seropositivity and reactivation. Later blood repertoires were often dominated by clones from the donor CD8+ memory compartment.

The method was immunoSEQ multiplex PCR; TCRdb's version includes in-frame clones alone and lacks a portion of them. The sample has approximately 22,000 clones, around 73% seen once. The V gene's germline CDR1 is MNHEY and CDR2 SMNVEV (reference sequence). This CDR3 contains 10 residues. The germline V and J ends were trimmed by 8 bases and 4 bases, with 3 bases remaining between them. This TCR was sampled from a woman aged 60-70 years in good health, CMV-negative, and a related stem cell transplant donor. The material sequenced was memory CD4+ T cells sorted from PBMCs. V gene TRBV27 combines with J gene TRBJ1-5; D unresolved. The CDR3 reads CASLNQPQHF. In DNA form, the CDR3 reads TGTGCCAGCCTGAATCAGCCCCAGCATTTT.